The T cell receptor (beta chain) described here comes from a study of T cell changes during pregnancy in multiple sclerosis. V lost 1 base and J lost 12, with 13 bases in between. In germline, CDR1 is SGHVS, CDR2 FQNEAQ. The CDR3 consists of 12 residues. TCRdb keeps only in-frame clones here, not all; method: immunoSEQ multiplex PCR. The data contain 70,000 to 80,000 clones, roughly nine tenths of them singletons. The sequencing here drew on peripheral blood, taken before pregnancy. The genes are TRBV7-8 and TRBJ2-7, with D maybe TRBD2 (6 bases). The TCR sequence derives from a female donor with multiple sclerosis, enrolled in a pregnancy study. The CDR3 here is CASSLGSGVLYF. In nucleotides, the CDR3 is TGTGCCAGCAGCTTAGGATCGGGAGTCCTGTACTTC.